Following are 9 T cell receptor beta chains from one sample sequenced in a study of cytomegalovirus exposure and HLA in healthy donors. Both 60 Vbeta primers and 13 Jbeta primers went into the PCR. Profiled with immunoSEQ multiplex PCR; TCRdb holds only in-frame clones, not every one. The table includes approximately 93,000 clones, 78% detected once. The sequenced sample was PBMCs. The receptors here all came from a woman between 40 and 55 years old in good health and CMV-seronegative.

This chain uses TRBV14 with TRBJ2-2, with D hard to call. The germline V gene encodes CDR1 SGHDN and CDR2 FVKESK. The length of the CDR3 is 14 residues. V lost 0 bases and J 5 bases, leaving 7 bases between the germline ends. This chain's CDR3 is CASSQDPVTGELFF. DNA of the CDR3: TGTGCCAGCAGCCAAGATCCCGTTACCGGGGAGCTGTTTTTT.

This clone was observed a few times. The sample has other DNA sequences that encode this CDR3 too. The chain has TRBV15 and TRBJ2-7, with TRBD1 identical over 7 bases. CDR1 and CDR2 (germline): LNHNV, YYDKDF (reference sequence). There are 15 residues in the CDR3. The trim removed 2 bases at V and 5 bases at J, leaving 9 bases unmatched. DNA of the CDR3: TGTGCCACCAGCAGAACCGGCACAGGGGTCCACGAGCAGTACTTC. It encodes CATSRTGTGVHEQYF. Drawing the rest from reference TRBV15 and TRBJ2-7, the complete variable domain is DAMVIQNPRYQVTQFGKPVTLSCSQTLNHNVMYWYQQKSSQAPKLLFHYYDKDFNNEADTPDNFQSRRPNTSFCFLDIRSPGLGDTAMYLCATSRTGTGVHEQYFGPGTRLTVT.

In this sample, this clone turned up once. The chain couples TRBV5-1 to TRBJ2-3; 8 bases are shared with TRBD2. Germline trimming cut 0 bases from V and 1 base from J; bases unmatched to any gene: 4. The length of the CDR3 is 16 residues. Germline-derived CDR1 and CDR2 are SGHRS and YFSETQ. The CDR3 is CASSLALAGRTDTQYF. CDR3 DNA sequence: TGCGCCAGCAGCTTGGCGCTAGCGGGTCGCACAGATACGCAGTATTTT.

CDR3 sequence: CASREIAGGANEQFF. The DNA of the CDR3 is TGTGCCAGCAGAGAGATAGCGGGAGGAGCCAATGAGCAGTTCTTC. The chain couples TRBV6-1 to TRBJ2-1, with 10 bases that match TRBD2. CDR3 length equals 15 residues. Germline lookup yields CDR1 MNHNS and CDR2 SASEGT. The V gene end was trimmed by 6 bases and the J gene end by 6 bases; junction bases not matched to a gene: 8.

This clone was detected only once. V and J are TRBV14 and TRBJ1-1, with TRBD1 matching over 7 bases. The J segment lost 11 bases and the V segment lost 4 bases, leaving 13 bases of the junction unmatched. Germline V gene data show CDR1 as SGHDN and CDR2 as FVKESK. The CDR3 runs 14 residues. CDR3 in DNA: TGTGCCAGCAGCCGAAAGGCTCCGGGACAGAACGCTTTCTTT. Translated: CASSRKAPGQNAFF.

This clone showed up just a few times. This rearrangement joins TRBV11-2 to TRBJ1-1, with D hard to call. CDR3 length: 13 residues. V lost 0 bases, J lost 6 bases, and 8 bases lay in between. Germline V lookup: CDR1 SGHAT, CDR2 FQNNGV. The CDR3 sequence: CASSLDGPSEAFF. The CDR3 DNA follows: TGTGCCAGCAGCTTAGATGGGCCCTCTGAAGCTTTCTTT.

This clone showed up just a few times. The rearrangement joins TRBV2 to TRBJ2-7; the D gene is possibly TRBD1 (5 bases). The V end was cut by 4 bases, the J end by 2 bases, with 12 bases between. The length of the CDR3 is 14 residues. CDR1 and CDR2 from the germline V gene are SNHLY and FYNNEI. CDR3 sequence: CASSAGLTAYEQYF. In nucleotides, the CDR3 is TGTGCCAGCAGTGCAGGGCTTACCGCCTACGAGCAGTACTTC.

Only one count was recorded for this clone. The chain employs TRBV7-9 and TRBJ1-4; D unclear. This CDR3 region has 13 residues. Germline CDR1 reads SEHNR; CDR2 reads FQNEAQ (reference sequence). V was cut by 7 bases and J by 3 bases, with 9 bases left in between. In DNA, the CDR3 is TGTGCCAGCAAGGAGGCCCCTAATGAAAAACTGTTTTTT. Translating gives CASKEAPNEKLFF.

The chain links TRBV19 to TRBJ1-2; D uncertain. Trimming took 3 bases from V and 8 from J, leaving 13 bases between them. CDR1 is LNHDA, CDR2 SQIVND, per germline (reference sequence). The CDR3 totals 13 residues. The CDR3 is CASSMSQSRGYTF. As DNA, the CDR3 is TGTGCCAGTAGTATGTCACAGTCGAGAGGCTACACCTTC.